This TCR beta chain stems from a study of T cell responses to AZD1222 COVID-19 vaccine. Study-wide background: Pooling covered second doses at about 4 or about 12 weeks.

Broader study findings: Increased Spike-specific TCR breadth and depth were observed after two AZD1222 doses.

Profiled with immunoSEQ multiplex PCR; TCRdb holds only in-frame clones, not every one. The sample shows approximately 50,000 clones, 88% of them seen only once. J was trimmed by 7 bases and V by 8 bases; bases with no gene match: 11. There are 15 residues in the CDR3. Germline loops: CDR1 LGHDT, CDR2 YNNKEL (reference sequence). Of note for this clone: Its antigen is as yet unknown.

This chain joins TRBV3-1 (or the pseudogene TRBV3-2) and TRBJ2-1; 10 bases match TRBD2. The TCR originated in an adult in good health. Sequencing was performed on peripheral blood, taken on day 0 of AZD1222 vaccination. CDR3 sequence: CASSQREGRLNEQFF. CDR3 in DNA: TGTGCCAGCTCCCAGCGGGAGGGCCGCCTAAATGAGCAGTTCTTC.